A selection of T cell receptor beta chains follows, all from one sample in a study of blood T cell repertoires in COVID-19. Some clones are missing from TCRdb's copy, which holds only in-frame ones; the method was immunoSEQ multiplex PCR. The sample consists of hundreds of thousands of clones, around nine tenths of them appearing once. Sequenced sample: peripheral blood. These receptors all stem from a man between 65 and 85 years old with acute or convalescent COVID-19. The conserved cysteine and the conserved F or W are not part of the CDR3 here. The D gene is left open where the match is weak. A row's size may be missing; if present it is once, few, many or a size class.

d_gene: .; abundance: .; j_gene: TRBJ2-7; v_gene: TRBV20-1; CDR3aa: SAIPTYEQY
d_gene: .; abundance: .; j_gene: TRBJ1-1; v_gene: TRBV18; CDR3aa: ASSQQDVMNTEAF
d_gene: .; abundance: .; j_gene: TRBJ2-2; v_gene: TRBV29-1; CDR3aa: SVERQDDTGELF
d_gene: .; abundance: .; j_gene: TRBJ1-5; v_gene: TRBV18; CDR3aa: ASSPKTDQPQH
d_gene: .; abundance: .; j_gene: TRBJ2-1; v_gene: TRBV5-4; CDR3aa: ASSLVSGDEQF
d_gene: .; abundance: .; j_gene: TRBJ1-2; v_gene: TRBV7-2; CDR3aa: ASSLLSGGYT
d_gene: TRBD1; abundance: .; j_gene: TRBJ1-1; v_gene: TRBV7-9; CDR3aa: ASSLMAGGTEAF
d_gene: .; abundance: .; j_gene: TRBJ1-2; v_gene: TRBV20-1; CDR3aa: SARGDYGYT
d_gene: .; abundance: .; j_gene: TRBJ1-1; v_gene: TRBV6-2/TRBV6-3; CDR3aa: ASSPEQGVHTEAF
d_gene: .; abundance: .; j_gene: TRBJ1-1; v_gene: TRBV29-1; CDR3aa: SVNPGNTEAF
d_gene: TRBD2; abundance: few; j_gene: TRBJ2-5; v_gene: TRBV10-1; CDR3aa: ASTLADSPKTQY
d_gene: .; abundance: .; j_gene: TRBJ2-2; v_gene: TRBV5-8; CDR3aa: ASSSPPGFAGELF
d_gene: TRBD1; abundance: .; j_gene: TRBJ1-1; v_gene: TRBV28; CDR3aa: ASTDRVKAF
d_gene: TRBD2; abundance: .; j_gene: TRBJ2-4; v_gene: TRBV6-2/TRBV6-3; CDR3aa: ASRYSGAPVQY
d_gene: TRBD2; abundance: few; j_gene: TRBJ2-1; v_gene: TRBV19; CDR3aa: ASRPRGGIYNEQF
d_gene: TRBD2; abundance: .; j_gene: TRBJ2-1; v_gene: TRBV6-5; CDR3aa: ASRLAGVYNEQF
d_gene: .; abundance: .; j_gene: TRBJ2-5; v_gene: TRBV28; CDR3aa: ASSLGSGGAMETQY
d_gene: .; abundance: .; j_gene: TRBJ1-4; v_gene: TRBV15; CDR3aa: ATSRAAAATNEKLF
d_gene: TRBD2; abundance: .; j_gene: TRBJ2-7; v_gene: TRBV14; CDR3aa: ASSQDRASGMAYEQY
d_gene: TRBD2; abundance: .; j_gene: TRBJ2-3; v_gene: TRBV29-1; CDR3aa: SVEDSGTSPDTQY
d_gene: TRBD1; abundance: few; j_gene: TRBJ1-1; v_gene: TRBV4-1; CDR3aa: ASSQEGNTGDPEAF
d_gene: TRBD2; abundance: .; j_gene: TRBJ2-1; v_gene: TRBV7-2; CDR3aa: ASSPSGSRNEQF
d_gene: .; abundance: .; j_gene: TRBJ1-3; v_gene: TRBV6-5; CDR3aa: ATGTGSGNTIY
d_gene: .; abundance: .; j_gene: TRBJ2-5; v_gene: TRBV7-9; CDR3aa: ASSPGLGETQY
d_gene: .; abundance: .; j_gene: TRBJ2-1; v_gene: TRBV18; CDR3aa: ASSANTQGYEQF
d_gene: TRBD2; abundance: .; j_gene: TRBJ2-1; v_gene: TRBV19; CDR3aa: ASSMASGRAHNEQF
d_gene: TRBD2; abundance: .; j_gene: TRBJ2-3; v_gene: TRBV30; CDR3aa: ASRPSGPFTDTQY
d_gene: TRBD2; abundance: .; j_gene: TRBJ2-3; v_gene: TRBV2; CDR3aa: ASSEGKLAGASDTQY
d_gene: TRBD1; abundance: .; j_gene: TRBJ1-5; v_gene: TRBV6-6; CDR3aa: ASRLTGGNQPQH
d_gene: .; abundance: .; j_gene: TRBJ1-2; v_gene: TRBV7-2; CDR3aa: ASSLGQIWHNDYT
d_gene: .; abundance: .; j_gene: TRBJ1-6; v_gene: TRBV28; CDR3aa: ASSLRAGTLH
d_gene: .; abundance: .; j_gene: TRBJ1-5; v_gene: TRBV28; CDR3aa: ASRGGVSNQPQH
d_gene: .; abundance: .; j_gene: TRBJ1-5; v_gene: TRBV28; CDR3aa: ASSLKAGRRNQPQH
d_gene: .; abundance: .; j_gene: TRBJ1-3; v_gene: TRBV28; CDR3aa: ASSPAGSGGNTIY
d_gene: TRBD1; abundance: .; j_gene: TRBJ1-3; v_gene: TRBV28; CDR3aa: ASRQGDSGNTIY
d_gene: TRBD1; abundance: .; j_gene: TRBJ2-1; v_gene: TRBV3-1/TRBV3-2; CDR3aa: ASSPRRDRDNEQF
d_gene: .; abundance: .; j_gene: TRBJ1-2; v_gene: TRBV24-1; CDR3aa: ATSDLGGFGYT
d_gene: .; abundance: .; j_gene: TRBJ1-5; v_gene: TRBV10-2; CDR3aa: ASSRQGGDQPQH
d_gene: TRBD1; abundance: few; j_gene: TRBJ1-5; v_gene: TRBV10-3; CDR3aa: AISAQGALQPQH
d_gene: TRBD1; abundance: .; j_gene: TRBJ1-6; v_gene: TRBV3-1/TRBV3-2; CDR3aa: ASSQGGTAS
d_gene: TRBD1; abundance: once; j_gene: TRBJ1-5; v_gene: TRBV6-2/TRBV6-3; CDR3aa: ASSMTGGDQPQH
d_gene: TRBD1; abundance: .; j_gene: TRBJ2-5; v_gene: TRBV7-2; CDR3aa: ASSLNRGMSETQY
d_gene: TRBD1; abundance: .; j_gene: TRBJ2-2; v_gene: TRBV5-4; CDR3aa: ASQGQGGTGELF
d_gene: TRBD2; abundance: .; j_gene: TRBJ2-3; v_gene: TRBV9; CDR3aa: ASSVSSGGFGADTQY
d_gene: TRBD1; abundance: .; j_gene: TRBJ2-7; v_gene: TRBV4-3; CDR3aa: ASSQEAGQGREQY
d_gene: .; abundance: .; j_gene: TRBJ1-5; v_gene: TRBV3-1/TRBV3-2; CDR3aa: ASSHDLVRANQPQH
d_gene: .; abundance: .; j_gene: TRBJ2-7; v_gene: TRBV7-8; CDR3aa: ASSRTSYEQY
d_gene: .; abundance: .; j_gene: TRBJ1-1; v_gene: TRBV28; CDR3aa: ASAGWNGEAF